The entry below gives a single TCR beta chain sequence along with its context. This specimen comes from a study of blood T cell repertoires in COVID-19. As processed by the authors: Reference gene primers were amplified, and this amplification served to estimate nucleated cell counts. This table comes from immunoSEQ multiplex PCR, and its TCRdb copy is limited to in-frame clones, with some not included. D and trimming come from the DNA, and the V and J calls and clone size come from that table. This table has some 76,000 clones, around nine tenths appearing once. With 2 bases clipped from V and 0 bases from J, the junction kept 4 bases outside the gene matches. Germline V gene data show CDR1 as SEHNR and CDR2 as FQNEAQ (reference sequence). The CDR3 length is 17 residues.

This chain uses TRBV7-9 with TRBJ2-6; 7 nucleotides match TRBD1. Sequenced input: peripheral blood. This TCR derives from a young woman with acute or convalescent COVID-19. Here the CDR3 reads CASSLRQGVSGANVLTF. The CDR3 nucleotides are TGTGCCAGCAGCTTAAGACAGGGTGTCTCTGGGGCCAACGTCCTGACTTTC.